What follows are 15 T cell receptor beta chains derived from one specimen sequenced in a study of T-cell reconstitution after alpha-beta-depleted transplantation in children. A TCRbeta library incorporating unique molecular identifiers was prepared. TCRdb processed the PCR reads anew with MiXCR; each CDR3 protein has one entry. The sample consists of around 420,000 distinct CDR3 sequences, about a sixth of them appearing once. Sequences were derived from PBMCs, mostly from graft donor cells, sampled 360 days after TCRalphabeta/CD19-depleted stem cell transplant. These receptors were taken from a boy in the first two years of life who had a stem cell transplant for Wiskott-Aldrich syndrome, so the T cells may come from the graft donor.

This clonotype was counted between two and nine times. CDR3 nucleotide sequence: TGCGCCAGCAGCCAATATCGGGACTTGCCTTTTTACGAGCAGTACTTC. It yields the protein CASSQYRDLPFYEQYF. This rearrangement joins TRBV5-1 to TRBJ2-7, with D tentatively TRBD2 (6 bases). This CDR3 has 16 amino acids. V lost 4 bases, J lost 4 bases, and 21 bases lay in between. CDR1 is SGHRS, CDR2 YFSETQ, per germline.

The rearrangement joins TRBV12-3 or TRBV12-4 to TRBJ2-4, with D unclear. The CDR3 has 17 residues. Trimming took 1 base from V and 2 from J, leaving 15 bases between them. The CDR3 is CASSLGLWLRSKNIQYF. The CDR3 DNA reads TGTGCCAGCAGTTTAGGCCTTTGGCTCCGTTCCAAAAACATTCAGTACTTC.

Only a few counts were recorded for this clonotype. The V and J genes are TRBV7-9 and TRBJ2-1; D not resolved. Germline lookup yields CDR1 SEHNR and CDR2 FQNEAQ (reference sequence). Trimming pared 5 bases from V and 3 bases from J, leaving 8 bases between. The CDR3 sequence is 13 residues long. The DNA of the CDR3 is TGTGCCAGCAGCAAAACCAACTACAATGAGCAGTTCTTC. It encodes CASSKTNYNEQFF.

This clonotype occurred a few times. The V and J genes are TRBV10-3 and TRBJ2-7; 7 bases fit TRBD1. Trimming at V came to 6 bases and at J to 0 bases, leaving 5 bases not matched to a gene. The CDR3 is 14 residues long. Germline CDR1 reads ENHRY; CDR2 reads SYGVKD. CDR3 region: CAIRRDSSSYEQYF. CDR3 sequence (DNA): TGTGCCATCAGACGGGACAGTAGCTCCTACGAGCAGTACTTC.

This clonotype was detected only a few times. The gene calls are TRBV3-1 and TRBJ2-5; D is unclear. Germline CDR1 reads LGHDT; CDR2 reads YNNKEL (reference sequence). The CDR3 length is 15 residues. The V and J ends lost 0 bases and 1 base respectively, with 9 bases between them. This CDR3 is CASSQDIGLQETQYF. CDR3 DNA sequence: TGTGCCAGCAGCCAAGATATTGGCCTCCAAGAGACCCAGTACTTC.

This clonotype was detected only a few times. The chain recombines TRBV20-1 with TRBJ2-1; D unclear. The CDR3 runs 14 residues. Per germline, CDR1 DFQATT and CDR2 SNEGSKA (reference sequence). V gave up 3 bases and J gave up 3 bases, with 12 bases separating them. Here the CDR3 reads CSASLGPLYNEQFF. Written as DNA, the CDR3 is TGCAGTGCTAGCCTGGGCCCTCTCTACAATGAGCAGTTCTTC.

At least ten counts were recorded for this clonotype. The chain has TRBV4-3 and TRBJ2-7, with D unresolved. In germline, CDR1 is LGHNA, CDR2 YSLEER. The germline V and J ends were trimmed by 2 bases and 0 bases, with 14 bases remaining between them. This CDR3 contains 16 residues. The CDR3 bases are TGCGCCAGCAGCCAAATTCTCGGGTTTAGCTCCTACGAGCAGTACTTC. It yields the protein CASSQILGFSSYEQYF.

V gene TRBV5-1 combines with J gene TRBJ2-1; D perhaps matches TRBD2 (6 bases). Germline CDR1 SGHRS, CDR2 YFSETQ. The CDR3 contains 16 residues. V lost 0 bases, J lost 10 bases, and 20 bases lay in between. CDR3 protein: CASSLAGTLMAGEQFF. In DNA, the CDR3 is TGCGCCAGCAGCTTGGCGGGAACACTTATGGCGGGAGAGCAGTTCTTC.

This rearrangement joins TRBV2 to TRBJ2-4; the match to TRBD2 covers 10 bases. Germline V lookup: CDR1 SNHLY, CDR2 FYNNEI. V gave up 9 bases and J gave up 0 bases; unmatched junction bases: 14. The CDR3 length is 18 residues. CDR3 nucleotides: TGTGCCAGTAGTCGAGTAGCGGGAGGCTCCTTAGCCAAAAACATTCAGTACTTC. This codes for CASSRVAGGSLAKNIQYF.

This clonotype was seen just once. The chain joins TRBV18 to TRBJ2-3; 7 positions agree with TRBD1. The CDR3 spans 15 residues. V gave up 3 bases and J gave up 3 bases; unmatched junction bases: 6. CDR1 is KGHSH, CDR2 LQKENI, per germline. CDR3: CASSPKQGRTDTQYF. DNA of the CDR3: TGTGCCAGCTCACCGAAACAGGGGCGGACAGATACGCAGTATTTT.

This clonotype has a count of ten or more. The gene calls are TRBV10-3 and TRBJ2-6, with D tentatively TRBD1 (6 bases). CDR3 length: 15 amino acids. The germline V gene encodes CDR1 ENHRY and CDR2 SYGVKD. The V end was cut by 4 bases, the J end by 2 bases, with 9 bases between. CDR3 DNA sequence: TGTGCCATCAGTGCCAGGGACACTGGGGCCAACGTCCTGACTTTC. Translated, it gives CAISARDTGANVLTF.

In this sample, this clonotype turned up many times. The chain uses TRBV20-1 and TRBJ2-5; D remains unclear. CDR3 size: 10 residues. Germline V gene sequence: CDR1 DFQATT, CDR2 SNEGSKA (reference sequence). V was cut by 2 bases and J by 5 bases, with 3 bases left in between. DNA of the CDR3: TGCAGTGCTAGAAGCGAGACCCAGTACTTC. This sequence encodes CSARSETQYF.

The genes are TRBV20-1 and TRBJ2-7; 9 bases are a match to TRBD2. Trimming took 6 bases from V and 4 from J; bases not matched to a gene: 16. The CDR3 has 16 amino acids. Germline CDR1 is DFQATT and CDR2 is SNEGSKA (reference sequence). This chain's CDR3 is CSAEELRASGVYEQYF. The CDR3, as DNA: TGCAGTGCAGAAGAATTAAGGGCTAGCGGGGTTTACGAGCAGTACTTC.

The CDR3 bases are TGTGCCAGCAGCCTCGGACCAGCCATTCTCTACGAGCAGTACTTC. It translates to CASSLGPAILYEQYF. The chain employs TRBV7-6 and TRBJ2-7; D is unclear. With 5 bases removed from V and 3 bases from J, the gap between germline ends came to 17 bases. This CDR3 comprises 15 residues. Germline V lookup: CDR1 SGHVS, CDR2 FNYEAQ.

There are a few counts of this clonotype. The chain links TRBV5-1 to TRBJ1-2, with 10 bases identical to TRBD1. V shed 2 bases, J shed 5 bases, and the junction held 6 bases outside the gene matches. The germline V gene has CDR1 SGHRS and CDR2 YFSETQ. CDR3 size: 15 residues. For the CDR3, the DNA is TGCGCCAGCAGCTTACCCACGGGACAGGGGTATGGCTACACCTTC. This sequence encodes CASSLPTGQGYGYTF.